A selection of T cell receptor beta chains follows, all from one sample in a study of T-cell memory formation after mild COVID-19. Each CDR3 protein is one row after TCRdb ran MiXCR on the 5' RACE reads. In the table there are approximately 570,000 distinct CDR3 sequences, over 15% of which are singletons. Sequences were obtained from PBMCs or a T cell subset sorted from them (not recorded which). The receptors originated from an adult woman who had mild COVID-19 (a few samples of this study predate the infection). Cell type and time point are not known. Each CDR3 is given without its conserved first and last residue.

>TRBJ1-5|TRBV12-3/TRBV12-4
ASSFMGVDHQPQH
>TRBJ2-7|TRBV5-1
ASMSGTAREQY
>TRBJ2-7|TRBV27
ASSLEGTGRAEQY
>TRBJ2-5|TRBV12-3/TRBV12-4
ASRRPGGKETQY
>TRBJ2-7|TRBV24-1
ATSDPGDSSYEQY
>TRBJ1-2|TRBV14
ASSQELRIDYT
>TRBJ2-7|TRBV14
ASSQDWGSGYEQY
>TRBJ2-1|TRBV14
ASSLAGTSRLF
>TRBJ2-7|TRBV5-1
ASTVGSSYEQY
>TRBJ2-1|TRBV11-3
ASSSRTGRGNEQF
>TRBJ2-1|TRBV4-3
ASSQEISREVLFSNEQF
>TRBJ2-1|TRBV5-4
ASSLFGTSANEQF
>TRBJ2-2|TRBV7-8
ASSSYWPGELF
>TRBJ2-1|TRBV20-1
SAPPLAGGYNEQF
>TRBJ2-3|TRBV7-2
ASSQRRTSGPDTQY
>TRBJ1-1|TRBV5-5
ASSFESWAMNTEAF
>TRBJ2-2|TRBV7-9
ASRFTTAQPNTGELF
>TRBJ1-1|TRBV14
ASSQEVKVSEAF
>TRBJ1-3|TRBV7-2
ASSEPIGGDGNTIY
>TRBJ2-2|TRBV7-3
ASSLIQGTGELF
>TRBJ2-2|TRBV12-3/TRBV12-4
ASSLFSGTGGTGELF
>TRBJ2-7|TRBV4-2
ASSQDPSGSFSYEQY
>TRBJ1-2|TRBV20-1
SASRADYGYT
>TRBJ2-7|TRBV18
ASSPRVQDSEQY
>TRBJ1-2|TRBV20-1
SASTGTGVGYT
>TRBJ1-1|TRBV12-5
ASGLPGQGDTEAF
>TRBJ2-7|TRBV11-3
ASSPLPGYEQY
>TRBJ2-1|TRBV6-2/TRBV6-3
ASSSRAFRDEQF
>TRBJ1-1|TRBV20-1
SATGGGVGTEAF
>TRBJ2-7|TRBV4-2
ASSHTGQAYEQY
>TRBJ2-3|TRBV30
AWSVLGGTDTQY
>TRBJ1-1|TRBV7-8
ASSQGGQATEAF
>TRBJ2-3|TRBV29-1
SVDTGSGVTDTQY
>TRBJ2-6|TRBV7-8
ASSPIGGTGANVLT
>TRBJ2-3|TRBV5-1
ASSLSPGTTDTQY
>TRBJ1-1|TRBV5-1
ASSGQGAEAF
>TRBJ2-2|TRBV5-1
ASSGGGNTGELF
>TRBJ2-1|TRBV5-1
ASSPLPGQGDNEQF
>TRBJ2-7|TRBV19
ASSIGQGYEQY
>TRBJ2-5|TRBV4-1
ASSPGRGGSQETQY
>TRBJ1-2|TRBV5-1
ASSLDPGLTNYGYT
>TRBJ2-1|TRBV2
ARLDPGGGSSYNEQF
>TRBJ2-7|TRBV20-1
SAQRGQGAYEQY
>TRBJ2-1|TRBV7-6
ASSLEAATYNEQF
>TRBJ2-1|TRBV5-5
ASIPRDRAWEQF
>TRBJ2-3|TRBV19
ASSIDLTDTQY
>TRBJ2-1|TRBV9
ASSVGGRSSEQF
>TRBJ1-5|TRBV18
ASSIQGHSNQPQH
>TRBJ2-5|TRBV21-1
ASSSAFPGQGLQETQY
>TRBJ2-1|TRBV20-1
SARDSGRAGNEQF